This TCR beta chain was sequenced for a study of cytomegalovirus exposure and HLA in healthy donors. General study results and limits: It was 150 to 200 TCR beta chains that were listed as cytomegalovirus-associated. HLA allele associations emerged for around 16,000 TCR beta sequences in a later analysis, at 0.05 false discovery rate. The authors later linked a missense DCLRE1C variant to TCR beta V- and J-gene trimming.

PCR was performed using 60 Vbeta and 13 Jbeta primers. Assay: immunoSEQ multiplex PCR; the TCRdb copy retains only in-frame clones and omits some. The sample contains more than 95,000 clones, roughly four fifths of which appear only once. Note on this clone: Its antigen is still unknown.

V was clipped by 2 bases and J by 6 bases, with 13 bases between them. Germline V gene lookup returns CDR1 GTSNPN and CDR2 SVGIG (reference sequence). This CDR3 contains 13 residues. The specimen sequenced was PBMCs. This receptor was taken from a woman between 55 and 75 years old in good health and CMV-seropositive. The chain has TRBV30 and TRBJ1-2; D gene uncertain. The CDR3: CAWSLNTGDGYTF. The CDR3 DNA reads TGTGCCTGGAGTTTGAATACGGGAGATGGCTACACCTTC. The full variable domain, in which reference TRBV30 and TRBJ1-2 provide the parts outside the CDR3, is SQTIHQWPATLVQPVGSPLSLECTVEGTSNPNLYWYRQAAGRGLQLLFYSVGIGQISSEVPQNLSASRPQDRQFILSSKKLLLSDSGFYLCAWSLNTGDGYTFGSGTRLTVV.